Each of the 27 T cell receptor beta chains below was sequenced from the same sample in a study of shared clonotypes between healthy human individuals. Profiled with immunoSEQ multiplex PCR; TCRdb holds only in-frame clones, not every one. The sample holds some 2,000,000 clones, 95% seen once. Sequenced sample: naive CD4+ T cells sorted from blood. As for subset: CD45RA+ positively selected. The receptors stem from a man aged 18 to 30 in good health.

The V call is TRBV14, the J call TRBJ2-6; D gene ambiguous. V dropped 4 bases and J dropped 0 bases, with 7 bases sitting between them. Per the germline V gene, CDR1 is SGHDN and CDR2 is FVKESK. This CDR3 is built from 15 residues. The CDR3 spells CASSPSHSGANVLTF. In nucleotides, the CDR3 is TGTGCCAGCAGCCCCAGCCACTCTGGGGCCAACGTCCTGACTTTC.

This chain joins TRBV6-5 and TRBJ2-5; 9 bases are a match to TRBD2. With 2 bases clipped from V and 10 bases from J, the junction kept 8 bases outside the gene matches. The CDR3 runs to 14 residues. In germline, CDR1 is MNHEY, CDR2 SVGAGI. Here the CDR3 reads CASSYKAGGPDQYF. The DNA of the CDR3 is TGTGCCAGCAGTTACAAGGCGGGGGGGCCCGACCAGTACTTC.

The rearrangement links TRBV6-4 to TRBJ2-3, with 9 bases matching TRBD1. V was clipped by 3 bases and J by 3 bases; unmatched bases: 4. Germline-derived CDR1 and CDR2 are MRHNA and SNTAGT. The CDR3 is 15 residues long. The CDR3 region has the DNA TGTGCCAGCAGTGAAGGGACAGGGCTAACAGATACGCAGTATTTT. Residues: CASSEGTGLTDTQYF.

The chain has TRBV19 and TRBJ2-7, with 12 nucleotides matching TRBD2. The length of the CDR3 is 15 residues. J gave up 2 bases and V 6 bases, and 5 bases lay outside the gene matches. Germline lookup yields CDR1 LNHDA and CDR2 SQIVND (reference sequence). CDR3 in DNA: TGTGCCAGTAGGGACCTAGCGGGAGGGCCCTACGAGCAGTACTTC. As protein: CASRDLAGGPYEQYF.

V gene TRBV11-3 combines with J gene TRBJ2-7; D not resolved. This CDR3 comprises 14 residues. V dropped 1 base and J dropped 2 bases, with 9 bases sitting between them. Germline V gene lookup returns CDR1 SGHNT and CDR2 YENEEA. The CDR3 nucleotides are TGTGCCAGCAGCTTAGTGGCCAGAACCTACGAGCAGTACTTC. It codes for CASSLVARTYEQYF.

The chain is built from TRBV7-9 and TRBJ2-5; no clear D gene. The CDR3 extends over 14 amino acids. The V end lost 0 bases, the J end lost 4 bases, and 9 bases lay between the germline ends. Germline V gene data show CDR1 as SEHNR and CDR2 as FQNEAQ (reference sequence). Here the CDR3 reads CASSLAESGETQYF. The DNA for the CDR3 is TGTGCCAGCAGCTTAGCGGAATCGGGAGAGACCCAGTACTTC.

The CDR3 reads CASSLGNRGTSYEAKNIQYF. The CDR3 DNA reads TGTGCCAGCAGTTTAGGAAACAGGGGGACCTCTTACGAGGCCAAAAACATTCAGTACTTC. The chain recombines TRBV27 with TRBJ2-4, with 8 positions matching TRBD1. The J segment lost 1 base and the V segment lost 2 bases, leaving 16 bases of the junction unmatched. CDR3 length equals 20 residues. Looked up from germline, CDR1 is MNHEY and CDR2 is SMNVEV (reference sequence).

In the case of this clone: Other nucleotide sequences in the sample specify the same CDR3. The chain joins TRBV7-9 to TRBJ1-1; 8 positions agree with TRBD1. Germline loops: CDR1 SEHNR, CDR2 FQNEAQ (reference sequence). CDR3 length: 14 residues. V was clipped by 4 bases and J by 5 bases; unmatched bases: 6. The CDR3 sequence: CASSSGQGRTEAFF. As DNA, the CDR3 is TGTGCCAGCAGCTCAGGACAGGGACGGACTGAAGCTTTCTTT. Full variable domain (missing parts from reference TRBV7-9 and TRBJ1-1): DTGVSQNPRHKITKRGQNVTFRCDPISEHNRLYWYRQTLGQGPEFLTYFQNEAQLEKSRLLSDRFSAERPKGSFSTLEIQRTEQGDSAMYLCASSSGQGRTEAFFGQGTRLTVV.

This sequence joins TRBV28 and TRBJ2-3, with no clear D. The germline gives CDR1 MDHEN, CDR2 SYDVKM. Trimming removed 4 bases from V and 6 bases from J, with 11 bases in between. The CDR3 extends over 13 amino acids. The CDR3 region has the DNA TGTGCCAGCAGTTCCCAACCTCTGGATACGCAGTATTTT. Translating it yields CASSSQPLDTQYF.

The V and J genes are TRBV29-1 and TRBJ2-7, with TRBD2 identical over 8 bases. Germline-derived CDR1 and CDR2 are SQVTM and ANQGSEA. The V and J ends lost 5 bases and 6 bases, in that order; junction bases with no gene match: 12. The CDR3 covers 14 residues. The CDR3 spells CSVLSGGFPREQYF. CDR3 nucleotides: TGCAGCGTTCTAAGCGGGGGCTTTCCTCGCGAGCAGTACTTC.

Notes on this clone: The identical CDR3 is also encoded by other nucleotide sequences in the sample. The chain uses TRBV5-1 and TRBJ2-5; 9 nucleotides line up with TRBD2. Per the germline V gene, CDR1 is SGHRS and CDR2 is YFSETQ. The CDR3 contains 14 residues. The trim removed 3 bases at V and 2 bases at J, leaving 2 bases unmatched. The CDR3 protein is CASSSGLAQETQYF. For the CDR3, the DNA is TGCGCCAGCAGCTCGGGACTAGCACAAGAGACCCAGTACTTC.

The V gene is TRBV5-1, the J gene TRBJ2-7; D gene unclear. The ends were cut back, 3 bases at V and 7 bases at J, with 11 bases in the middle. Germline CDR1 is SGHRS and CDR2 is YFSETQ. The CDR3 covers 12 residues. CDR3 sequence reads: CASSSTLKEQYF. DNA for the CDR3: TGCGCCAGCAGCTCTACTTTGAAGGAGCAGTACTTC.

Notes on this clone: This specimen includes other DNA sequences encoding the same CDR3. The chain recombines TRBV6-5 with TRBJ1-5, with 8 bases aligning to TRBD1. This CDR3 has 13 amino acids. V was clipped by 6 bases and J by 4 bases; unmatched bases: 2. Germline V CDR1 and CDR2: MNHEY, SVGAGI. This CDR3 reads CASSRTGNQPQHF. In nucleotides, the CDR3 is TGTGCCAGCAGCCGGACAGGGAATCAGCCCCAGCATTTT.

This rearrangement joins TRBV5-4 to TRBJ2-7; a weak D match, TRBD1 (6 bases). Trimming cost V 5 bases and J 6 bases, with 21 bases left between them. This CDR3 spans 15 amino acids. Germline-derived CDR1 and CDR2 are SGHNT and YYREEE (reference sequence). DNA for the CDR3: TGTGCCAGCAGTTGGAAATCCGGGACATCGGGCGAGCAGTACTTC. This gives the protein CASSWKSGTSGEQYF.

This chain uses TRBV6-1 with TRBJ1-3, with D tentatively TRBD1 (5 bases). Trimming removed 5 bases from V and 4 bases from J, with 15 bases in between. The length of the CDR3 is 15 residues. Germline V gives CDR1 MNHNS, CDR2 SASEGT. CDR3 sequence: CASSTPQGKGNTIYF. In nucleotides, the CDR3 is TGTGCCAGCAGTACCCCGCAGGGAAAAGGAAACACCATATATTTT.

The rearrangement joins TRBV30 to TRBJ1-4; TRBD1 agrees at 9 bases. V shed 3 bases, J shed 3 bases, and the junction held 8 bases outside the gene matches. The germline V gene has CDR1 GTSNPN and CDR2 SVGIG (reference sequence). The CDR3 spans 16 residues. CDR3 loop: CAWSKGTGLANEKLFF. The DNA for the CDR3 is TGTGCCTGGAGCAAGGGGACAGGGTTGGCTAATGAAAAACTGTTTTTT. The full variable domain, rest sourced from reference TRBV30 and TRBJ1-4, is SQTIHQWPATLVQPVGSPLSLECTVEGTSNPNLYWYRQAAGRGLQLLFYSVGIGQISSEVPQNLSASRPQDRQFILSSKKLLLSDSGFYLCAWSKGTGLANEKLFFGSGTQLSVL.

This clone has only a few counts. V is TRBV7-8 and J is TRBJ2-5, with D tentatively TRBD1 (7 bases). The CDR3 contains 15 residues. Germline V gene sequence: CDR1 SGHVS, CDR2 FQNEAQ. V was pared by 5 bases and J by 2 bases, with 15 bases between. CDR3 DNA: TGTGCCAGCAGCATAAACGCGGGACAGCAAGAGACCCAGTACTTC. As protein: CASSINAGQQETQYF.

The chain combines TRBV7-6 with TRBJ2-5; 8 nucleotides match TRBD2. The CDR3 covers 16 residues. The V segment lost 0 bases and the J segment 5 bases; nucleotides outside the gene matches: 8. Germline V gene data show CDR1 as SGHVS and CDR2 as FNYEAQ. CDR3 nucleotide sequence: TGTGCCAGCAGCTTAGCATCCAGCGGGGGATGGGAGACCCAGTACTTC. Residues: CASSLASSGGWETQYF.

The chain couples TRBV18 to TRBJ1-1; a weak D match, TRBD1 (6 bases). Germline V gene lookup returns CDR1 KGHSH and CDR2 LQKENI. The CDR3 loop spans 16 amino acids. The germline V and J ends were trimmed by 0 bases and 0 bases, with 11 bases remaining between them. CDR3 nucleotide sequence: TGTGCCAGCTCACCACCCTCCCAGGGGATGAACACTGAAGCTTTCTTT. It specifies CASSPPSQGMNTEAFF. The full variable domain, completed using reference TRBV18 and TRBJ1-1, is NAGVMQNPRHLVRRRGQEARLRCSPMKGHSHVYWYRQLPEEGLKFMVYLQKENIIDESGMPKERFSAEFPKEGPSILRIQQVVRGDSAAYFCASSPPSQGMNTEAFFGQGTRLTVV.

The chain carries TRBV7-2 and TRBJ1-6; no reliable D call. Germline assignment: CDR1 SGHTA and CDR2 FQGNSA. Trimming removed 3 bases from V and 8 bases from J, with 2 bases in between. The CDR3 contains 11 residues. The DNA of the CDR3 is TGTGCCAGCAGCTTCGATTCACCCCTCCACTTT. Translating gives CASSFDSPLHF.

V usage is TRBV7-2 and J usage is TRBJ2-3, with 9 bases fitting TRBD2. Unmatched junction bases numbered 7, after V lost 5 bases and J lost 1 base. CDR3 length: 16 residues. Germline values: CDR1 SGHTA, CDR2 FQGNSA. The CDR3 loop is CASSRSGRVGTDTQYF. CDR3 coding DNA: TGTGCCAGCAGCCGTAGCGGGAGAGTTGGCACAGATACGCAGTATTTT.

This clone was seen more than once but under ten times. V usage is TRBV19 and J usage is TRBJ1-1; TRBD1 aligns across 8 bases. The CDR3 is 12 residues long. Germline-derived CDR1 and CDR2 are LNHDA and SQIVND (reference sequence). The V and J ends lost 8 bases and 11 bases, in that order; junction bases with no gene match: 10. The CDR3 nucleotides are TGTGCCAGTTTTCTAGGGGACAGGCTTGCTTTCTTT. It codes for CASFLGDRLAFF.

The rearrangement links TRBV7-8 to TRBJ2-2; 13 positions agree with TRBD2. The germline CDR1 and CDR2 sequences are SGHVS and FQNEAQ. V was pared by 5 bases and J by 0 bases, with 9 bases of the junction left unmatched. CDR3 length: 19 amino acids. The CDR3 reads CASSRSGLAGYANTGELFF. In nucleotides, the CDR3 is TGTGCCAGCAGCCGGTCGGGACTAGCGGGATACGCGAACACCGGGGAGCTGTTTTTT.

The J gene is TRBJ2-5, the V gene TRBV10-3, with D possibly matching TRBD2 (6 bases). In germline, CDR1 is ENHRY, CDR2 SYGVKD. V gave up 4 bases and J gave up 1 base, with 10 bases separating them. There are 14 residues in the CDR3. The CDR3: CAISVGGSQETQYF. The CDR3 DNA reads TGTGCCATCAGTGTGGGAGGAAGCCAAGAGACCCAGTACTTC.

The chain joins TRBV7-2 to TRBJ2-1; 9 bases line up with TRBD2. CDR1 is SGHTA, CDR2 FQGNSA, per germline. The CDR3 is 19 residues long. Germline trimming cut 2 bases from V and 3 bases from J; bases unmatched to any gene: 14. DNA for the CDR3: TGTGCCAGCAGCTTACGGGCCCCTAGGGTAGCGGGGGACTACAATGAGCAGTTCTTC. Protein product: CASSLRAPRVAGDYNEQFF.

This chain joins TRBV30 and TRBJ1-6, with D possibly being TRBD1 (5 bases). Looked up from germline, CDR1 is GTSNPN and CDR2 is SVGIG (reference sequence). This CDR3 spans 15 amino acids. Trimming cost V 2 bases and J 10 bases, with 18 bases left between them. The CDR3 sequence is CAWSPRSGGGSPLHF. The CDR3 nucleotides read TGTGCCTGGAGTCCCCGTAGCGGGGGTGGATCACCCCTCCACTTT.

This clone has a single count. The rearrangement joins TRBV30 to TRBJ1-2; D remains unclear. V was trimmed by 1 base and J by 4 bases, leaving 10 bases between them. The length of the CDR3 is 13 residues. Germline-derived CDR1 and CDR2 are GTSNPN and SVGIG (reference sequence). The CDR3: CAWSEAPSYGYTF. CDR3 DNA: TGTGCCTGGAGTGAAGCACCTTCCTATGGCTACACCTTC.